These T cell receptor beta chains were read from a single sample in a study of T cell changes during pregnancy in multiple sclerosis. TCRdb's copy holds only in-frame clones and misses some; the assay was immunoSEQ multiplex PCR. Of 30,000 to 45,000 clones in the sample, 80% to 95% were seen once. Sequencing used PBMCs (not recorded whether the cells were cultured). These receptors were collected from a female donor with multiple sclerosis, enrolled in a pregnancy study. CDR3s leave out the opening cysteine and the closing phenylalanine or tryptophan.

>TRBJ2-3|TRBV13
ASTRTVYSTDTQY
>TRBJ2-1|TRBV11-1
ASSLNNVGDEQF
>TRBJ2-3|TRBV5-1
ASSLVTDTQY
>TRBJ2-7|TRBV18
ASSPGLAGTSYEQY
>TRBJ2-1|TRBV10-1
ASTSREREYNEQF
>TRBJ2-1|TRBV9
ASSSLAGVAYNEQF
>TRBJ2-3|TRBV5-1
ASSASGVTDTQY
>TRBJ2-3|TRBV5-4
ASSLRAGEADTQY
>TRBJ2-5|TRBV27
ASGSSGSQETQY
>TRBJ2-5|TRBV19
ASGRQFQETQY
>TRBJ1-3|TRBV9
ASSVGQGGYSGNTIY
>TRBJ2-5|TRBV6-1
ASSVPAIPRETQY
>TRBJ2-2|TRBV6-6
ASSYLGQGDTGELF
>TRBJ2-4|TRBV28
ASSGGDRANIQY
>TRBJ1-4|TRBV4-1
ASSQGNEKLF
>TRBJ2-1|TRBV5-6
ASSLARLAINEQF
>TRBJ2-1|TRBV19
ASSIPNGLAVYNEQF
>TRBJ2-1|TRBV10-3
AISESETINEQF
>TRBJ2-4|TRBV4-3
ASSQVAGQGGRAKNIQY
>TRBJ2-7|TRBV4-1
ASSAGQGARYEQY
>TRBJ2-5|TRBV7-2
ASSGAGAGETQY
>TRBJ2-2|TRBV27
ASSSAGGGNTGELF
>TRBJ2-1|TRBV10-2
ASRLLRGPYNEQF
>TRBJ1-5|TRBV6-1
ASSEQGADQPQH
>TRBJ2-7|TRBV5-4
ASKDLTSYEQY
>TRBJ2-1|TRBV18
ASSPSGRNEQF
>TRBJ2-1|TRBV29-1
SVTQGAHNEQF
>TRBJ2-1|TRBV11-3
ASSPSRESPYNEQF
>TRBJ2-1|TRBV7-6
ASSSYSGTNEQF
>TRBJ2-5|TRBV12-5
ASGLATAEETQY
>TRBJ1-2|TRBV27
ASSTGTVSIYGYT
>TRBJ2-6|TRBV9
ASFTLKQSRANVLT
>TRBJ2-2|TRBV6-4
ASSEAGDDTGELF
>TRBJ2-5|TRBV5-1
ASSFQGGWETQY
>TRBJ2-1|TRBV18
ASSPDRGIYNEQF
>TRBJ1-3|TRBV19
ASSPPRGRRSGNTIY
>TRBJ2-7|TRBV28
ASSLGINYEQY
>TRBJ1-2|TRBV7-2
ASSPKEYGYT